These T cell receptor beta chains were read from a single sample in a study of ipilimumab plus nivolumab after autologous stem cell transplantation. Method: immunoSEQ multiplex PCR; TCRdb's copy keeps in-frame clones and lacks some. The sample lists some 22,000 clones, around 80% occurring once. Here the sequenced sample was PBMCs, taken in a trial of ipilimumab plus nivolumab as post-transplant consolidation. The receptors come from a male donor with diffuse large B-cell lymphoma. Each CDR3 is given with its conserved first and last residue. D genes are given only for firm matches. Expanded clones get a size class; other rows say once, few or many, or leave the size out.

abundance	j_gene	v_gene	d_gene	CDR3nt	CDR3aa
-	TRBJ2-7	TRBV7-3	TRBD1	TGTGCCAGCAGCGCCCACAGGGGGAGTCCCATCTACGAGCAGTACTTC	CASSAHRGSPIYEQYF
-	TRBJ2-7	TRBV6-1	-	TGTGCCAGCCTTTTGACTTTAGGCCGGCAGGACGAGCAGTACTTC	CASLLTLGRQDEQYF
-	TRBJ1-1	TRBV28	TRBD1	TGTGCCAGCGGCGACAGGGGACGGAACACTGAAGCTTTCTTT	CASGDRGRNTEAFF
-	TRBJ2-5	TRBV19	-	TGTGCCAGTAAGGGGCGTGACTGGGAGACCCAGTACTTC	CASKGRDWETQYF
-	TRBJ1-6	TRBV6-6	-	TGTGCCAGCAGTTACTCTTATCCCACCTATAATTCACCCCTCCACTTT	CASSYSYPTYNSPLHF
-	TRBJ2-3	TRBV4-2	-	TGTGCCAGCAGCCAAGGACAGAGCACAGATACGCAGTATTTT	CASSQGQSTDTQYF
many	TRBJ2-3	TRBV28	-	TGTGCCAGCAGTCGCCAGACGAGGGGGGATACGCAGTATTTT	CASSRQTRGDTQYF
-	TRBJ1-3	TRBV28	-	TGTGCCAGCAGCCTGACGGGGTTCGGAAACACCATATATTTT	CASSLTGFGNTIYF
-	TRBJ1-3	TRBV20-1	-	TGCAGTGCTAGGGAGGGAAACACCATATATTTT	CSAREGNTIYF
-	TRBJ1-1	TRBV18	-	TGTGCCAGCTCACCCTTACAGGGTCTCGGTGGGGTAAACACTGAAGCTTTCTTT	CASSPLQGLGGVNTEAFF
-	TRBJ2-7	TRBV18	TRBD1	TGTGCCAGCTCACCGGGAACAGGGGGCTACGAGCAGTACTTC	CASSPGTGGYEQYF
-	TRBJ2-6	TRBV29-1	-	TGCAGCGTCTACACTGACACTTATTTCTCTGGGGCCAACGTCCTGACTTTC	CSVYTDTYFSGANVLTF
-	TRBJ1-1	TRBV28	-	TGTGCCAGCAGTTTAGAGGTTTTGAACACTGAAGCTTTCTTT	CASSLEVLNTEAFF
-	TRBJ1-4	TRBV5-4	-	TGTGCCAGCAGCTGGGACTCCAACGGTGAAAAACTGTTTTTT	CASSWDSNGEKLFF
medium-sized	TRBJ2-1	TRBV2	TRBD1	TGTGCCAGCAGAAGGCCCCGGACAGGGAATGAGCAGTTCTTC	CASRRPRTGNEQFF
-	TRBJ2-2	TRBV7-3	TRBD1	TGTGCCAGCAGCCCCCGGACAGGGCCCACCGGGGAGCTGTTTTTT	CASSPRTGPTGELFF
-	TRBJ2-5	TRBV5-1	-	TGCGCCAGCAGCCGTGAAGGCGGGGAGACCCAGTACTTC	CASSREGGETQYF
-	TRBJ1-2	TRBV5-5	TRBD1	TGTGCCAGCAGCTTGGCCTTTCATGACAGGGGTGGCTATGGCTACACCTTC	CASSLAFHDRGGYGYTF
-	TRBJ2-5	TRBV28	TRBD1	TGTGCCAGCAGTGGGAGGGACAGGGGGCTGGGAGAGACCCAGTACTTC	CASSGRDRGLGETQYF
-	TRBJ1-2	TRBV5-8	-	TGTGCCAGCAGCTCAACCGGGACCCCACGACGTGGCTACACCTTC	CASSSTGTPRRGYTF
-	TRBJ1-2	TRBV19	-	TGTGCCAGTAGTATAGTGGGCTATGGCTACACCTTC	CASSIVGYGYTF
-	TRBJ1-2	TRBV5-1	TRBD1	TGCGCCAGTAGTACCGGGACAGGTGTCGGAGAGGGCTATGGCTACACCTTC	CASSTGTGVGEGYGYTF
-	TRBJ1-1	TRBV20-1	TRBD1	TGCAGTGCTAGGGGACAGTCAGGGGCTTTCTTT	CSARGQSGAFF
-	TRBJ2-1	TRBV5-1	-	TGCGCCAGCAGCTTGACACAGGGCGTCGATGAGCAATTCTTC	CASSLTQGVDEQFF
few	TRBJ1-2	TRBV30	-	TGTGCCTGGAGTGTACCTCCCCTCTATGGCTACACCTTC	CAWSVPPLYGYTF
-	TRBJ2-2	TRBV7-7	-	TGTGCCAGCAGCTTAGATGGACCTCACACCGGGGAGCTGTTTTTT	CASSLDGPHTGELFF
-	TRBJ1-5	TRBV7-9	-	TGTGCCAGCAGCGTTAACAGGGTTCCGGCGATTGAGCCCCAGCATTTT	CASSVNRVPAIEPQHF
-	TRBJ1-4	TRBV2	-	TGTGCCAGCTTCGCGGGGAATGAAAAACTGTTTTTT	CASFAGNEKLFF
-	TRBJ1-5	TRBV5-3	-	TGTGCCAGAAGCTTGTCCAGTCCACCCTGGGATAGCAATCAGCCCCAGCATTTT	CARSLSSPPWDSNQPQHF
-	TRBJ2-7	TRBV7-2	TRBD2	TGTGCCAGCCGCCGGGGGGACTCCTACGAGCAGTACTTC	CASRRGDSYEQYF
few	TRBJ1-1	TRBV14	TRBD1	TGTGCCAGCAGCCATAGGACAGGGGGCGGAGGGGCTGAAGCTTTCTTT	CASSHRTGGGGAEAFF
-	TRBJ1-3	TRBV19	-	TGTGCCAGTAGTACCCGCAGACGCTCTGGAAACACCATATATTTT	CASSTRRRSGNTIYF
once	TRBJ1-1	TRBV5-5	TRBD1	TGTGCCAGCAGCAAGGGACAGGAGAACACTGAAGCTTTCTTT	CASSKGQENTEAFF
-	TRBJ1-5	TRBV4-3	-	TGCGCCAGCAGCCCCTTTCTTTTGGTGGGGGGTCAGCCCCAGCATTTT	CASSPFLLVGGQPQHF
-	TRBJ2-5	TRBV18	-	TGTGCCAGCTCAGGCAATAGCGCAGAGACCCAGTACTTC	CASSGNSAETQYF
-	TRBJ2-1	TRBV19	-	TGTGCCAGTAGTATCAGTAACAATGAGCAGTTCTTC	CASSISNNEQFF
few	TRBJ2-3	TRBV7-2	TRBD2	TGTGCCAGCAGCTTAGCGGGCGGGGGGGCCGCAGATACGCAGTATTTT	CASSLAGGGAADTQYF
medium-sized	TRBJ1-5	TRBV27	-	TGTGCCAGCAGTTCATTTGCCGGGTGGGGCAATCAGCCCCAGCATTTT	CASSSFAGWGNQPQHF